A single sample is the source of the 7 T cell receptor beta chains below, sequenced in a study of blood T cell repertoires in COVID-19. Assay used: immunoSEQ multiplex PCR; TCRdb lists only in-frame clones, some missing. The profile covers roughly 250,000 clones, with roughly 86% appearing a single time and around 3.3% taken by the ten largest. The sequenced material came from PBMCs or T cells enriched from blood (not recorded which). All receptors derive from a woman between 40 and 50 years old with acute COVID-19.

This chain joins TRBV10-3 and TRBJ1-3; D is unclear. Deletions cut 4 bases from V and 0 bases from J, with 10 bases between. The CDR3 totals 15 residues. The germline CDR1 and CDR2 sequences are ENHRY and SYGVKD. As DNA, the CDR3 is TGTGCCATCAGTGGGAGGTCTTCCTCTGGAAACACCATATATTTT. Protein: CAISGRSSSGNTIYF.

V is TRBV6-6 and J is TRBJ2-7; 11 positions match TRBD2. CDR1 MNHNY and CDR2 SVGAGI come from the germline V gene (reference sequence). Unmatched junction bases numbered 6, after V lost 4 bases and J lost 4 bases. The CDR3 runs to 15 residues. The CDR3 loop reads CASSLPTSGAYEQYF. CDR3 coding DNA: TGTGCCAGCAGTTTACCGACTAGCGGGGCATACGAGCAGTACTTC.

The chain is built from TRBV24-1 and TRBJ2-5; D unresolved. V was pared by 3 bases and J by 9 bases, with 19 bases between. Germline CDR1 and CDR2: KGHDR and SFDVKD. The CDR3 is made up of 15 amino acids. CDR3 sequence reads: CATSDGRLSRSAQYF. The CDR3 bases are TGTGCCACCAGTGATGGTCGACTTAGTCGGTCGGCCCAGTACTTC.

The chain joins TRBV15 to TRBJ2-3; maybe TRBD2 (7 bases). The CDR3 is 15 amino acids. Germline CDR1 is LNHNV and CDR2 is YYDKDF (reference sequence). Trimming took 3 bases from V and 6 from J, leaving 16 bases between them. The CDR3 coding sequence is TGTGCCACCAGCAGCCTACCGGGGGGCAGGGATACGCAGTATTTT. Translating gives CATSSLPGGRDTQYF.

The chain joins TRBV2 to TRBJ2-6; 7 positions agree with TRBD1. Unmatched junction bases numbered 4, after V lost 2 bases and J lost 0 bases. The length of the CDR3 is 17 residues. Germline V gives CDR1 SNHLY, CDR2 FYNNEI. CDR3 coding DNA: TGTGCCAGCAGTGAAAGGGGACAGTTCTCTGGGGCCAACGTCCTGACTTTC. Translation: CASSERGQFSGANVLTF.

The chain employs TRBV19 and TRBJ2-7; 10 nucleotides agree with TRBD2. Germline V gene sequence: CDR1 LNHDA, CDR2 SQIVND (reference sequence). The CDR3 is 17 residues long. V lost 4 bases, J lost 2 bases, and 11 bases stayed unmatched. DNA for the CDR3: TGTGCCAGTAGTACAAACGGGAGGACTAGCGGCACCTACGAGCAGTACTTC. The encoded protein is CASSTNGRTSGTYEQYF.

This chain connects TRBV7-9 to TRBJ2-1; TRBD2 matches at 11 bases. V lost 4 bases and J lost 6; bases outside the gene matches: 8. Germline-derived CDR1 and CDR2 are SEHNR and FQNEAQ (reference sequence). This CDR3 has 16 amino acids. This CDR3 is CASSSKTSGRTNEQFF. The CDR3, as DNA: TGTGCCAGCAGCTCTAAAACTAGCGGGAGAACCAATGAGCAGTTCTTC.